Listed below are T cell receptor beta chains from one sample, sequenced in a study of cytomegalovirus exposure and HLA in healthy donors. The data were produced by immunoSEQ multiplex PCR, yet TCRdb's version contains in-frame clones alone and is incomplete. This table has approximately 170,000 clones, around four fifths appearing once. Sequences were obtained from PBMCs. The receptors originated from a boy aged 2 to 10 in good health and CMV-seronegative. The CDR3 runs from the conserved cysteine through the conserved F or W. Each record gives: J gene, clone size, D gene, CDR3 length, V gene, CDR3 DNA, CDR3 protein. A D gene is named only where the DNA matches it firmly. The listing skips clone size in some rows; elsewhere it reads once, few, many or a size class.

TRBJ1-1	NA	TRBD1	15	TRBV5-1	TGCGCCAGCAGCTCGACAGGGGGCGGGAGCACTGAAGCTTTCTTT	CASSSTGGGSTEAFF
TRBJ1-5	NA	NA	13	TRBV27	TGTGCCAGCAGTTTATGGACAGATCAGCCCCAGCATTTT	CASSLWTDQPQHF
TRBJ1-2	NA	NA	14	TRBV6-5	TGTGCCAGCAGTTACGATTTAGGGGGCTATGGCTACACCTTC	CASSYDLGGYGYTF
TRBJ1-2	NA	TRBD1	15	TRBV5-1	TGCGCCAGCAGACAAACGACAGGGGGTGGTGATGGCTACACCTTC	CASRQTTGGGDGYTF
TRBJ2-2	NA	TRBD1	19	TRBV7-2	TGTGCCAGCAGCTCCTACCCTCCCGGACAGGCAGCTAATAACGGGGAGCTGTTTTTT	CASSSYPPGQAANNGELFF
TRBJ1-1	once	NA	14	TRBV27	TGTGCCAGCAGACGGATAAACAGGGACACTGAAGCTTTCTTT	CASRRINRDTEAFF
TRBJ2-5	once	TRBD2	17	TRBV7-7	TGTGCTAGCAGCTTCGAATCGGGACTAGCGGGTTTGGAGACCCAGTACTTC	CASSFESGLAGLETQYF
TRBJ1-1	NA	NA	15	TRBV19	TGTGCCAGTAGTCCATTACGAGGGGGGGAACATGAAGCTTTCTTT	CASSPLRGGEHEAFF
TRBJ1-3	NA	NA	16	TRBV7-6	TGTGCCAGCAGCAGAGACAGGTTGTTCTCTGGAAACACCATATATTTT	CASSRDRLFSGNTIYF
TRBJ1-2	few	TRBD1	16	TRBV4-3	TGCGCCAGCAGCCACCAAGCGGACAGGGGCAGAGGGGGCTACACCTTC	CASSHQADRGRGGYTF
TRBJ2-2	NA	NA	13	TRBV4-3	TGCGCCAGCAGCCCCTCAGGGTCCGGGGAGCTGTTTTTT	CASSPSGSGELFF
TRBJ2-2	once	NA	16	TRBV7-8	TGTGCCAGCCAGAGGAGGTCCGGGGCGAACACCGGGGAGCTGTTTTTT	CASQRRSGANTGELFF
TRBJ1-1	NA	NA	12	TRBV30	TGTGCCTGGAAACTGGCAGAGGCTGAAGCTTTCTTT	CAWKLAEAEAFF
TRBJ2-1	NA	NA	13	TRBV2	TGTGCCAGCAGTGTCAGGGCATCTAATGAGCAGTTCTTC	CASSVRASNEQFF
TRBJ2-4	NA	NA	11	TRBV7-8	TGTGCCAGCAGCGCCACACACATTCAGTACTTC	CASSATHIQYF
TRBJ1-5	few	TRBD1	15	TRBV27	TGTGCCAGCAGTTTAGCAGGGGGCCTCAATCAGCCCCAGCATTTT	CASSLAGGLNQPQHF
TRBJ1-3	NA	NA	12	TRBV7-9	TGTGCCAGCAGCTTTCAGGGAAACACCATATATTTT	CASSFQGNTIYF
TRBJ2-1	NA	TRBD2	20	TRBV2	TGTGCCAGCAGTGAAGCTAAGCGGGGGTATTGGGTGCGCTCCTACAATGAGCAGTTCTTC	CASSEAKRGYWVRSYNEQFF
TRBJ2-3	NA	TRBD2	16	TRBV7-3	TGTGCCAGCAGCCCGGGACTAGCGGGAGTATCAGATACGCAGTATTTT	CASSPGLAGVSDTQYF